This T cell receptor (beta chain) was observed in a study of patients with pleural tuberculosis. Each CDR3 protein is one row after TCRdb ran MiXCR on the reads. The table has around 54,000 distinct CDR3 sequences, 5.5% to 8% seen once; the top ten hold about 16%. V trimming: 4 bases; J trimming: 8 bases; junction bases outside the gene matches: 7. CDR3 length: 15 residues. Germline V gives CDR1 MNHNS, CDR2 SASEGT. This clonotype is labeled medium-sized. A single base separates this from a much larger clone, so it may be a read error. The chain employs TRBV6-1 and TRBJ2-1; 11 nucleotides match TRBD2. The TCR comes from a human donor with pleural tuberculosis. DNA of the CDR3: TGTGCCAGCAGTGGCCCGGGACTAGCGGTACATGAGCAGTTCTTC. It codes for CASSGPGLAVHEQFF.